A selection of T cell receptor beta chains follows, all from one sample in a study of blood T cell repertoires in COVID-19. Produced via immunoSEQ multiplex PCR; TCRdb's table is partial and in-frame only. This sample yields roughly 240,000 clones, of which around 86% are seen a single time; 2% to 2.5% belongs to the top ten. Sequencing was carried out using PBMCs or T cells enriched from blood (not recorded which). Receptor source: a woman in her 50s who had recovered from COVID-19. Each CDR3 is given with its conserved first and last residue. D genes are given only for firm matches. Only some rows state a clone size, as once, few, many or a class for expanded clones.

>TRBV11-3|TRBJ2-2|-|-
CASSTRGNTGELFF
TGTGCCAGCAGCACAAGAGGGAACACCGGGGAGCTGTTTTTT
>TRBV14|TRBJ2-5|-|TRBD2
CASSQLAGGPRETQYF
TGTGCCAGCAGCCAGTTAGCGGGAGGGCCCAGAGAGACCCAGTACTTC
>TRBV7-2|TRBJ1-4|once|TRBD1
CASRVTGTDEKLFF
TGTGCCAGCAGAGTAACCGGGACAGACGAAAAACTGTTTTTT
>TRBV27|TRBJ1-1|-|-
CASSTHRTNTEAFF
TGTGCCAGCAGTACTCACAGGACAAACACTGAAGCTTTCTTT
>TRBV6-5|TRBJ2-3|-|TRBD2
CASSSRLAGDRDTQYF
TGTGCCAGCAGTTCACGACTAGCGGGAGATAGGGATACGCAGTATTTT
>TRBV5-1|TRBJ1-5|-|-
CASIRCTGSNQPQHF
TGCGCCAGCATCAGATGCACAGGGTCAAATCAGCCCCAGCATTTT
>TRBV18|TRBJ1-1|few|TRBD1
CASSPLGGSDTEAFF
TGTGCCAGCTCACCACTAGGGGGCTCGGACACTGAAGCTTTCTTT
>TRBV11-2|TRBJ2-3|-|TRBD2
CASSPSGGGTDTQYF
TGTGCCAGCAGTCCTAGCGGGGGGGGCACAGATACGCAGTATTTT
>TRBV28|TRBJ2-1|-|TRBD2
CASSLHLAGGSSSYNEQFF
TGTGCCAGCAGTTTACATCTAGCGGGAGGGAGCAGCTCCTACAATGAGCAGTTCTTC
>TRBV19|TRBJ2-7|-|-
CASSISSGYDKQYF
TGTGCCAGTAGTATATCGTCAGGGTATGACAAGCAGTACTTC
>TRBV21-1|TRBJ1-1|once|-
CASSKQGSEAFF
TGTGCCAGCAGCAAACAGGGGAGTGAAGCTTTCTTT
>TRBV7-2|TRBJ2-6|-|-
CASSLGRSDNVLTF
TGTGCCAGCAGCTTAGGGAGATCTGACAACGTCCTGACTTTC
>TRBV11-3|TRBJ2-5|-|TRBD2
CASSSGGVQETQYF
TGTGCCAGCAGCTCCGGGGGGGTCCAAGAGACCCAGTACTTC
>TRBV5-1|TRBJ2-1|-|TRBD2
CASSSAGAPYNEQFF
TGCGCCAGCAGCTCAGCGGGGGCCCCCTACAATGAGCAGTTCTTC
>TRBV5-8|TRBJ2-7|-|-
CASSVLRGYEQYF
TGTGCCAGCAGCGTACTCCGGGGTTACGAGCAGTACTTC
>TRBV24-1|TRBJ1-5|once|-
CATSDSTGVWEPQHF
TGTGCCACCAGTGATTCCACAGGCGTATGGGAGCCCCAGCATTTT
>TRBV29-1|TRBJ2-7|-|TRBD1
CSVRQGSYEQYF
TGCAGCGTCCGACAGGGCTCCTACGAGCAGTACTTC
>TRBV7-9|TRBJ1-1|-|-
CASSRKGRENTEAFF
TGTGCCAGCAGCCGGAAGGGCAGGGAGAACACTGAAGCTTTCTTT
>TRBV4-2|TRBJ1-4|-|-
CASTLLEGANEKLFF
TGTGCCAGCACCTTGTTAGAAGGAGCTAATGAAAAACTGTTTTTT
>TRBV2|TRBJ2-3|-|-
CASTGGAGGPHF
TGTGCCAGCACTGGGGGGGCAGGCGGCCCTCATTTT
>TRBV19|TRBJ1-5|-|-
CASSDSQRLNQPQHF
TGTGCCAGTAGTGACAGCCAGAGACTGAATCAGCCCCAGCATTTT
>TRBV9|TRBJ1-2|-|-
CASSVGRQAYGYTF
TGTGCCAGCAGCGTAGGACGACAGGCCTATGGCTACACCTTC
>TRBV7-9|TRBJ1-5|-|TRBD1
CASSSGQGRGYSNQPQHF
TGTGCCAGCAGCTCGGGACAGGGGCGAGGATATAGCAATCAGCCCCAGCATTTT
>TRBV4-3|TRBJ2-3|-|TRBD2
CASSQDWRREGNTQYF
TGCGCCAGCAGCCAAGATTGGCGGCGGGAGGGAAATACGCAGTATTTT
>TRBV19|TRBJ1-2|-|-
CASKARGAGYTF
TGTGCCAGCAAAGCCAGGGGTGCTGGCTACACCTTC
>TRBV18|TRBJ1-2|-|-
CASSRPQSLYTF
TGTGCCAGCTCACGCCCGCAGTCCCTCTACACCTTC
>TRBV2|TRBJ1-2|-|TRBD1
CASLRDRVGYGYTF
TGTGCCAGCCTCCGGGACAGGGTGGGTTATGGCTACACCTTC
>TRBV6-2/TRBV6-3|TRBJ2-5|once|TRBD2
CASSSGTSTETQYF
TGTGCCAGCAGTTCCGGGACTAGCACCGAGACCCAGTACTTC
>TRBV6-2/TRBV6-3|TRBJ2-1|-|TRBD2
CASSYSMRVAGENEQFF
TGTGCCAGCAGTTACTCGATGAGAGTAGCGGGAGAAAATGAGCAGTTCTTC
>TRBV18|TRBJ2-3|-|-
CASSLQGGTDTQYF
TGTGCCAGCTCACTACAGGGCGGCACAGATACGCAGTATTTT
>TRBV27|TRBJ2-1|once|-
CASRPLESYNEQFF
TGTGCCAGCAGGCCTCTAGAGTCCTACAATGAGCAGTTCTTC
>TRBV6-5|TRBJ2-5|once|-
CASSYSIRSQGTQYF
TGTGCCAGCAGTTACTCGATAAGGAGCCAAGGGACCCAGTACTTC
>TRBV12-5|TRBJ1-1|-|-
CASGRGMNTEAFF
TGTGCTAGTGGTCGCGGAATGAACACTGAAGCTTTCTTT
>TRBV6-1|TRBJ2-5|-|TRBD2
CASSDTSAETQYF
TGTGCCAGCAGTGACACTAGCGCAGAGACCCAGTACTTC
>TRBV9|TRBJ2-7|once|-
CASSGAGSYEQYF
TGTGCCAGCAGCGGTGCGGGGAGCTACGAGCAGTACTTC
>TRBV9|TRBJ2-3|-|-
CASSATRRDTQYF
TGTGCCAGCAGCGCGACTAGGCGGGATACGCAGTATTTT
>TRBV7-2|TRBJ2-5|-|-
CASSPDWSQETQYF
TGTGCCAGCAGCCCGGACTGGAGCCAAGAGACCCAGTACTTC
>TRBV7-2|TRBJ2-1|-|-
CASSFRRGNEQFF
TGTGCCAGCAGCTTTAGGAGGGGCAATGAGCAGTTCTTC
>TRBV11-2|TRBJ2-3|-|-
CASSPNTDTQYF
TGTGCCAGCAGCCCAAACACAGATACGCAGTATTTT
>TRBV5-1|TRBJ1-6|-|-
CASSRDIYNSPLHF
TGCGCCAGCAGTCGGGACATCTATAATTCACCCCTCCACTTT
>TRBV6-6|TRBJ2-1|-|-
CASSNRQSSYNEQFF
TGTGCCAGCAGCAACCGACAGAGCTCCTACAATGAGCAGTTCTTC